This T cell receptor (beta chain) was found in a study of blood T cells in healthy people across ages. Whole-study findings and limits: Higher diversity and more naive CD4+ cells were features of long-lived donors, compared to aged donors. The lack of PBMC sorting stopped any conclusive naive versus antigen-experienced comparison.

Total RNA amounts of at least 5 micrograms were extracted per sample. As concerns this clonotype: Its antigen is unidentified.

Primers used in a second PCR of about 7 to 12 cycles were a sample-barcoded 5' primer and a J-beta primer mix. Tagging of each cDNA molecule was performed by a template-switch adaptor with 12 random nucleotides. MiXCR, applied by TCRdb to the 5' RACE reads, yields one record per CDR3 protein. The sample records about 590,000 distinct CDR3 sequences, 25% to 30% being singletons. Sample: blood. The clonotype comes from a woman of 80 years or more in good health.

As DNA, the CDR3 is TGCGCCAGCAGCTTGAGCGGGGGGGCGCACAATGAGCAGTACTTC. It yields the protein CASSLSGGAHNEQYF. The chain is built from TRBV5-1 and TRBJ2-5; 10 positions agree with TRBD2. CDR1 is SGHRS, CDR2 YFSETQ, per germline. The trim removed 1 base at V and 11 bases at J, leaving 11 bases unmatched. The CDR3 is 15 amino acids. The variable domain in full, with the rest retrieved from reference TRBV5-1 and TRBJ2-5, is KAGVTQTPRYLIKTRGQQVTLSCSPISGHRSVSWYQQTPGQGLQFLFEYFSETQRNKGNFPGRFSGRQFSNSRSEMNVSTLELGDSALYLCASSLSGGAHNEQYFGPGTRLLVL.